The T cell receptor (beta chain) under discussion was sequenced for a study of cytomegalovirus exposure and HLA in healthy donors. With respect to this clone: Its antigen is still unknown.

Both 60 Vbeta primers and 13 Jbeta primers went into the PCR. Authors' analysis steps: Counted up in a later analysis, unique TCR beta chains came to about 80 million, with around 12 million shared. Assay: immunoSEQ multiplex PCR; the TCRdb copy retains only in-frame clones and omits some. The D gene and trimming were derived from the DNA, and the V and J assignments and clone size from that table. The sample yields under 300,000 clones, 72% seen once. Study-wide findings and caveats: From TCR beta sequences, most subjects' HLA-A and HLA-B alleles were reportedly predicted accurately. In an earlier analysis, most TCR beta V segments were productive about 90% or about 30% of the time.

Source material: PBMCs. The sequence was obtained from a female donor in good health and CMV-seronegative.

The chain's CDR3 is CASRESLRTEAFF. The CDR3 region has the DNA TGTGCCAGCAGAGAGTCCTTGAGGACTGAAGCTTTCTTT. The J gene is TRBJ1-1, the V gene TRBV6-1; no definite D call. Germline V gene lookup returns CDR1 MNHNS and CDR2 SASEGT. The CDR3 is 13 amino acids. Trimming took 6 bases from V and 5 from J, leaving 13 bases between them.